The 9 T cell receptor beta chains presented below share a single source sample, sequenced in a study of response to subunit inactivated influenza vaccine. TCRdb reanalysed the RT-PCR reads using MiXCR and keeps one entry per CDR3 protein. The sample includes about 700,000 distinct CDR3 sequences, around 14% seen only once; the top ten take roughly 6.4%. The material was PBMCs from blood, obtained less than 15 days before vaccination. These receptors were collected from a middle-aged man who received an inactivated influenza vaccine.

This clonotype was seen more than once but under ten times. This chain joins TRBV5-1 and TRBJ2-1; a possible D gene is TRBD2 (5 bases). The CDR3 runs 15 residues. Germline CDR1 is SGHRS and CDR2 is YFSETQ. The ends were cut back, 0 bases at V and 8 bases at J, with 15 bases in the middle. The CDR3 loop is CASSLVQRSGDEQFF. The CDR3 DNA is TGCGCCAGCAGCTTGGTCCAGCGGAGTGGGGATGAGCAGTTCTTC.

This clonotype showed up just a few times. This may be a read error, as it is one base from a much larger clone. The chain is built from TRBV6-2 or TRBV6-3 and TRBJ2-3; 7 bases are a match to TRBD2. The junction had 2 bases not matched to a gene; V was cut back by 0 bases and J by 2 bases. CDR3 size: 15 residues. Germline V lookup: CDR1 MNHEY, CDR2 SVGEGT. Here the CDR3 DNA reads TGTGCCAGCAGTTACTCAGGGACTACCACAGATACGCAGTATTTT. Protein sequence: CASSYSGTTTDTQYF.

The chain employs TRBV28 and TRBJ2-5; D is unresolved. Germline values: CDR1 MDHEN, CDR2 SYDVKM. CDR3 length equals 15 residues. The V end was cut by 3 bases, the J end by 5 bases, with 16 bases between. CDR3 in DNA: TGTGCCAGCAGTTTTCTTTTGTTTAATTCGGAGACCCAGTACTTC. Its translation is CASSFLLFNSETQYF.

Ten or more counts support this clonotype. This CDR3 reads CASSLEGQLILGEQFF. The DNA of the CDR3 is TGTGCCAGCAGTTTGGAGGGACAGCTAATCCTCGGTGAGCAGTTCTTC. J is TRBJ2-1 and V is TRBV6-2 or TRBV6-3, with D possibly being TRBD1 (7 bases). V was clipped by 4 bases and J by 9 bases, with 22 bases between them. Looked up from germline, CDR1 is MNHEY and CDR2 is SVGEGT. The CDR3 contains 16 residues.

The chain has TRBV11-2 and TRBJ2-1; 9 bases align to TRBD1. J was trimmed by 5 bases and V by 3 bases; bases with no gene match: 5. The CDR3 is 15 amino acids. Germline V gene lookup returns CDR1 SGHAT and CDR2 FQNNGV. This chain's CDR3 is CASSFYRGPDNEQFF. In DNA form, the CDR3 reads TGTGCCAGCAGCTTTTACAGGGGGCCGGACAATGAGCAGTTCTTC.

This clonotype was observed a handful of times. The chain uses TRBV18 and TRBJ2-7, with a tentative D call TRBD1 (6 bases). V lost 2 bases, J lost 4 bases, and 15 bases lay in between. Germline CDR1 KGHSH, CDR2 LQKENI. This CDR3 comprises 15 residues. In DNA, the CDR3 is TGTGCCAGCTCACCATCAGGGGTACGGTATTACGAGCAGTACTTC. It yields the protein CASSPSGVRYYEQYF.

This clonotype was seen only a few times. CDR3 DNA sequence: TGTGCCAGCAGTGGGGGCACCGGACTAGCACTTTACGAGCAGTACTTC. Encoded protein: CASSGGTGLALYEQYF. This chain links TRBV6-2 or TRBV6-3 with TRBJ2-7; 8 bases are a match to TRBD2. The CDR3 is made up of 16 amino acids. With 5 bases clipped from V and 4 bases from J, the junction kept 13 bases outside the gene matches. Germline assignment: CDR1 MNHEY and CDR2 SVGEGT.

This clonotype was seen more than once but under ten times. The genes are TRBV4-1 and TRBJ2-7, with TRBD2 matching 12 bases. This CDR3 spans 18 amino acids. Germline trimming cut 2 bases from V and 5 bases from J; bases unmatched to any gene: 13. In germline, CDR1 is MGHRA, CDR2 YSYEKL. The CDR3 nucleotides are TGCGCCAGCAGCCAATACCTAGCGGGGGGGCCTAAGGGAAACGAGCAGTACTTC. As protein: CASSQYLAGGPKGNEQYF.

The rearrangement uses TRBV7-8 and TRBJ2-1; D assignment may be TRBD1 or TRBD2 (5 bases each). Germline CDR1 and CDR2: SGHVS and FQNEAQ. The CDR3 spans 17 residues. V was shortened by 1 base and J by 3 bases, with 16 bases between the two germline ends. CDR3 nucleotides: TGTGCCAGCAGCTTAGGTTTCGGGGCAGGGAGCTACAATGAGCAGTTCTTC. Amino acids: CASSLGFGAGSYNEQFF.